This TCR beta chain was profiled in a study of T-cell reconstitution after alpha-beta-depleted transplantation in children. Using unique molecular identifiers, the investigators prepared the TCRbeta library. TCRdb reprocessed the PCR reads via MiXCR and lists one record per CDR3 protein. This table holds about 540,000 distinct CDR3 sequences, around 20% found once. This clonotype was picked up a small number of times. The clonotype comes from a human donor who donated a stem cell graft to a child with acute lymphoblastic leukemia. The input for sequencing was PBMCs from the stem cell graft donor, taken from the stem cell graft.

CDR3 loop: CSARRPGGGLGTEAFF. CDR3 bases: TGCAGTGCTAGGAGGCCCGGCGGGGGGCTGGGAACTGAAGCTTTCTTT. The chain couples TRBV20-1 to TRBJ1-1, with D possibly TRBD1 on 6 matching bases. The ends were cut back, 3 bases at V and 5 bases at J, with 22 bases in the middle. This CDR3 is 16 amino acids long. Germline assignment: CDR1 DFQATT and CDR2 SNEGSKA (reference sequence).